One and the same sample provided the 9 T cell receptor beta chains below, sequenced in a study of T cell responses to AZD1222 COVID-19 vaccine. Produced via immunoSEQ multiplex PCR; TCRdb's table is partial and in-frame only. Among over 25,000 clones listed, approximately 92% were seen once. The sequenced sample was peripheral blood, obtained 28 days after the second AZD1222 dose. Receptors were obtained from an adult who received the AZD1222 COVID-19 vaccine.

The rearrangement links TRBV29-1 to TRBJ2-4, with 9 bases matching TRBD1. CDR3 size: 13 residues. Unmatched junction bases numbered 5, after V lost 6 bases and J lost 5 bases. Germline assignment: CDR1 SQVTM and CDR2 ANQGSEA. CDR3 region: CSVSGQGENIQYF. The CDR3 coding sequence is TGCAGCGTCTCGGGACAGGGAGAAAACATTCAGTACTTC.

The chain uses TRBV7-2 and TRBJ1-3, with TRBD1 identical over 7 bases. Germline lookup yields CDR1 SGHTA and CDR2 FQGNSA. Trimming took 4 bases from V and 0 from J; bases not matched to a gene: 6. There are 16 residues in the CDR3. In DNA, the CDR3 is TGTGCCAGCAGCTCGAGGGGGACAGCCTCTGGAAACACCATATATTTT. It is translated as CASSSRGTASGNTIYF.

V is TRBV5-6 and J is TRBJ1-5; 7 nucleotides match TRBD1. The V segment lost 4 bases and the J segment 6 bases; nucleotides outside the gene matches: 7. CDR1 is SGHDT and CDR2 is YYEEEE in the germline V gene. This CDR3 region has 14 residues. CDR3 protein: CASSPTGRSQPQHF. The CDR3 DNA reads TGTGCCAGCAGCCCGACAGGGAGAAGTCAGCCCCAGCATTTT.

Comments on this clone: The junction does not match germline at one end; this may be a read error. The chain is built from TRBV3-1 (or the pseudogene TRBV3-2) and TRBJ2-7, with 10 bases matching TRBD1. Germline V lookup: CDR1 LGHDT, CDR2 YNNKEL (reference sequence). The CDR3 length is 18 residues. CDR3 region: CANSQGLPNDRGRSEQYF. The CDR3 DNA follows: TGTGCCAACAGCCAAGGCCTACCTAACGACAGGGGGCGAAGCGAGCAGTACTTC.

V usage is TRBV12-3 or TRBV12-4 and J usage is TRBJ1-1, with D uncertain. This CDR3 is 12 amino acids long. With 3 bases removed from V and 7 bases from J, the gap between germline ends came to 9 bases. The CDR3 sequence is CASSLQGLEAFF. The DNA for the CDR3 is TGTGCCAGCAGTTTGCAAGGCCTTGAAGCTTTCTTT.

Here the CDR3 DNA reads TGTGCCAGCAGCTTAATGTCGAATGAGCAGTTCTTC. Translated: CASSLMSNEQFF. J is TRBJ2-1 and V is TRBV7-2; D is uncertain. Germline V gene data show CDR1 as SGHTA and CDR2 as FQGNSA. V lost 2 bases and J lost 7, with 6 bases in between. The CDR3 loop spans 12 amino acids.

The chain is built from TRBV7-2 and TRBJ2-7, with TRBD2 matching 12 bases. Germline V lookup: CDR1 SGHTA, CDR2 FQGNSA. With V trimmed by 3 bases and J by 2 bases, 2 bases remained unmatched. This CDR3 is built from 15 residues. In nucleotides, the CDR3 is TGTGCCAGCAGCTTCCTAGCGGGAGGGGCCTACGAGCAGTACTTC. Residues: CASSFLAGGAYEQYF. The variable domain in full, completed from reference TRBV7-2 and TRBJ2-7, reads GAGVSQSPSNKVTEKGKDVELRCDPISGHTALYWYRQSLGQGLEFLIYFQGNSAPDKSGLPSDRFSAERTGGSVSTLTIQRTQQEDSAVYLCASSFLAGGAYEQYFGPGTRLTVT.

This clone was detected only once. V and J are TRBV6-5 and TRBJ2-1; D possibly corresponds to TRBD1 (6 bases). The germline CDR1 and CDR2 sequences are MNHEY and SVGAGI. Trimming stripped 4 bases from V and 9 bases from J, with 13 bases between. The CDR3 extends over 13 amino acids. CDR3 protein: CASSSQGMAEQFF. CDR3 nucleotides: TGTGCCAGCAGTTCTCAGGGGATGGCTGAGCAGTTCTTC.

This sequence joins TRBV28 and TRBJ1-6; possible D gene TRBD1, 5 bases. In germline, CDR1 is MDHEN, CDR2 SYDVKM. Between the trimmed V and J ends, which lost 3 bases and 5 bases, there was a span of 17 bases. The length of the CDR3 is 17 residues. The DNA of the CDR3 is TGTGCCAGCAGTTTTTACCCGCGACAGCTAAATAATTCACCCCTCCACTTT. Its protein is CASSFYPRQLNNSPLHF.